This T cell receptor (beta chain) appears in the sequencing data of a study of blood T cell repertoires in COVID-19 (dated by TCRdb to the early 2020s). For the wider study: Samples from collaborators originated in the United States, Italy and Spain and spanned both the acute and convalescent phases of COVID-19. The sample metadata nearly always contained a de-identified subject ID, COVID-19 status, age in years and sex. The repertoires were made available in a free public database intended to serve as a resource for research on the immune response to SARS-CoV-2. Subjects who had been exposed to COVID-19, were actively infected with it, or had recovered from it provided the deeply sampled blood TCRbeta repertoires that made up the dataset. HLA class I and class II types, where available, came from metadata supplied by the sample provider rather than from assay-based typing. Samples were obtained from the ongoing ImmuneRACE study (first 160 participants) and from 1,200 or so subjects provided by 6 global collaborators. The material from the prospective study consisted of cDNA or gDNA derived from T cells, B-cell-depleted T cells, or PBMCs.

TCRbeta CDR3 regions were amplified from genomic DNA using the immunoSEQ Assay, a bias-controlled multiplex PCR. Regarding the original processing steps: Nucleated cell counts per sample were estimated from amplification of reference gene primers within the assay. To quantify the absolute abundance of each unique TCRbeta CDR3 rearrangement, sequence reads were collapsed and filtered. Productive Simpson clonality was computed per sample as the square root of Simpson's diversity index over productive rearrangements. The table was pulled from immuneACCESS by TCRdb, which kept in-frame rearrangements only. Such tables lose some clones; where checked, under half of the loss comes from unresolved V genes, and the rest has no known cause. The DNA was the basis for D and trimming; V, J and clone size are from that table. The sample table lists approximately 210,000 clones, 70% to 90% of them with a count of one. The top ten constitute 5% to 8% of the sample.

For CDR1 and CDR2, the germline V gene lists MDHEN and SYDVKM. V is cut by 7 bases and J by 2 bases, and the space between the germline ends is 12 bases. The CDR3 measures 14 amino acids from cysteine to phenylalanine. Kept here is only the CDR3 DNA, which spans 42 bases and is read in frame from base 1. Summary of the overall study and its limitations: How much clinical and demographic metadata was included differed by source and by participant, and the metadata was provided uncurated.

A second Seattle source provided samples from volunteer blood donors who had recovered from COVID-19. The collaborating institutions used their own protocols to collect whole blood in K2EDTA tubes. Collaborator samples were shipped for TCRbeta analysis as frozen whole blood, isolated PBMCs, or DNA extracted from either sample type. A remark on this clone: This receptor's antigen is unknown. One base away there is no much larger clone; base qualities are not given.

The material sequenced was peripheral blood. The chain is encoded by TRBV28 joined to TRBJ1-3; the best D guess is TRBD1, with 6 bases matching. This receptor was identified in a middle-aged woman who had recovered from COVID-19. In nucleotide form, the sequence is TGTGCCAGCAATACAGGGATGGCTGGAAACACCATATATTTT. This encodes CASNTGMAGNTIYF.